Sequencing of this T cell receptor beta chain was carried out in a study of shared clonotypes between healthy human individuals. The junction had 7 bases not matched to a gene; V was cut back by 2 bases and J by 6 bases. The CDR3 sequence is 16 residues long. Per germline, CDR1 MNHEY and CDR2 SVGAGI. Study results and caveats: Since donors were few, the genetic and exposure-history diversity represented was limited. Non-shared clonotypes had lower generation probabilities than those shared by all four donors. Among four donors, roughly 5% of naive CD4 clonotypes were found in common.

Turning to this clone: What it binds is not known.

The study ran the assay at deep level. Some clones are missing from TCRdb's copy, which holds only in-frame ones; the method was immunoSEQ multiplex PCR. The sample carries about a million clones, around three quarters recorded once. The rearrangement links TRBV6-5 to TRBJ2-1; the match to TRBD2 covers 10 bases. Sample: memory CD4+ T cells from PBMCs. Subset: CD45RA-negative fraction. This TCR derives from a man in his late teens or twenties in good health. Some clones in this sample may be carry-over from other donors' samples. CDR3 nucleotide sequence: TGTGCCAGCAGTTACGGAGGGAGCGGGAGGGCCAATGAGCAGTTCTTC. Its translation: CASSYGGSGRANEQFF.